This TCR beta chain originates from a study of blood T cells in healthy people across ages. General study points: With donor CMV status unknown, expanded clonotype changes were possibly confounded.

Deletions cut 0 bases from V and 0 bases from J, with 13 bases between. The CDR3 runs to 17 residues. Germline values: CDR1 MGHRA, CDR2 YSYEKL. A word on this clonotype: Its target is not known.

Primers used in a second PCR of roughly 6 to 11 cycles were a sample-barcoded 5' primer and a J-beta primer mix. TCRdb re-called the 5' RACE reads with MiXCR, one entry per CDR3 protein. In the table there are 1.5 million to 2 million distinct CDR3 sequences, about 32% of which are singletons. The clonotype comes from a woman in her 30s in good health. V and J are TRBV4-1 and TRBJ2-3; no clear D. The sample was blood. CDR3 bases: TGCGCCAGCAGCCAAGATTCCGCAGTCCTAAGCACAGATACGCAGTATTTT. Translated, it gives CASSQDSAVLSTDTQYF.